What follows describes a single TCR beta chain. Its antigen is still unknown. Individuals who donated were healthy Caucasians from Russia aged about 6 to 90. RNA extraction gave at least 5 micrograms of total RNA per sample. The source of the sample is a study of blood T cells in healthy people across ages. Looked up from germline, CDR1 is LGHNA and CDR2 is YNFKEQ. Trimming shortened V by 0 bases and J by 7 bases, and 10 bases separated the two germline ends. The CDR3 sequence is 14 residues long. Together with a sample-barcoded 5' primer, a J-beta primer mix was included in a second PCR lasting about 6 to 11 cycles. A template-switch adaptor with 12 random nucleotides tagged each cDNA molecule. TCRdb redid the calling of the 5' RACE reads with MiXCR, one entry per CDR3 protein. Altogether roughly 680,000 distinct CDR3 sequences are present, 52% being singletons, with the ten largest covering about 13%.

General study findings and limits: A greater number of naive CD4+ cells and higher diversity distinguished long-lived donors from aged donors.

Sample: blood. The sequence was obtained from a woman of 80 years or more in good health. The chain recombines TRBV4-2 with TRBJ2-1; D is uncertain. The CDR3 coding sequence is TGTGCCAGCAGCCAAGAACCGGGTGGTAATGAGCAGTTCTTC. This sequence encodes CASSQEPGGNEQFF.